The 31 T cell receptor beta chains below come from one sample, sequenced in a study of T cell responses to AZD1222 COVID-19 vaccine. Sequencing used immunoSEQ multiplex PCR; TCRdb keeps in-frame clones, though not all of them. The table records about 160,000 clones, around nine tenths of them present only once. The sequencing here drew on peripheral blood, taken 28 days after the second AZD1222 dose. These TCRs come from an adult who received the AZD1222 COVID-19 vaccine.

This rearrangement joins TRBV12-3 or TRBV12-4 to TRBJ2-1; D is ambiguous. The CDR3 length is 13 residues. The germline V and J ends were trimmed by 0 bases and 8 bases, with 8 bases remaining between them. As DNA, the CDR3 is TGTGCCAGCAGTTTAGCGCGACCTTATGAGCAGTTCTTC. It encodes CASSLARPYEQFF.

The table lists this clone with a count of one. CDR3 amino acids: CASSSAPAVSASPLHF. The CDR3 DNA follows: TGTGCCAGCAGCTCAGCCCCGGCAGTAAGTGCTTCACCCCTCCACTTT. The chain has TRBV7-9 and TRBJ1-6; D not resolved. Trimming shortened V by 4 bases and J by 9 bases, and 19 bases separated the two germline ends. The CDR3 consists of 16 residues. In germline, CDR1 is SEHNR, CDR2 FQNEAQ (reference sequence).

This clone was recorded only once. The V and J genes are TRBV9 and TRBJ1-3; 8 nucleotides agree with TRBD1. With 4 bases clipped from V and 0 bases from J, the junction kept 9 bases outside the gene matches. The CDR3 totals 17 residues. The V gene's germline CDR1 is SGDLS and CDR2 YYNGEE. CDR3: CASSHHGTGRSGNTIYF. In nucleotides, the CDR3 is TGTGCCAGCAGCCACCACGGGACAGGCCGCTCTGGAAACACCATATATTTT.

The chain uses TRBV11-2 and TRBJ1-3; TRBD1 is a possible D gene (5 bases). The CDR3 runs to 17 residues. From germline, CDR1 is SGHAT and CDR2 FQNNGV. Trimming pared 3 bases from V and 0 bases from J, leaving 15 bases between. For the CDR3, the DNA is TGTGCCAGCAGCTTTAGAGGGGACGCCCTCTCTGGAAACACCATATATTTT. It encodes CASSFRGDALSGNTIYF.

The V and J genes are TRBV19 and TRBJ1-5; TRBD1 might be the D (6 bases). The ends were cut back, 2 bases at V and 7 bases at J, with 18 bases in the middle. Germline CDR1 and CDR2: LNHDA and SQIVND (reference sequence). The length of the CDR3 is 16 residues. CDR3 DNA: TGTGCCAGTAGTATATTAGGGGGGGGAGGCTTACAGCCCCAGCATTTT. Translating it yields CASSILGGGGLQPQHF.

This rearrangement joins TRBV29-1 to TRBJ1-1; D may be TRBD1 (6 bases). V lost 1 base to trimming and J lost 10 bases, with 19 bases between them. Germline V gene lookup returns CDR1 SQVTM and CDR2 ANQGSEA. CDR3 length equals 14 residues. The CDR3 reads CSVEGQGIAGPAFF. CDR3 in DNA: TGCAGCGTTGAAGGGCAGGGGATCGCGGGGCCAGCTTTCTTT.

V and J are TRBV5-4 and TRBJ1-2; 10 bases are shared with TRBD1. Trimming at V came to 4 bases and at J to 4 bases, leaving 7 bases not matched to a gene. Germline CDR1 and CDR2: SGHNT and YYREEE (reference sequence). The CDR3 runs 15 residues. The CDR3 coding sequence is TGTGCCAGCAGCCCCGACAGGGGGCGCAGCTATGGCTACACCTTC. It encodes CASSPDRGRSYGYTF.

CDR3 residues: CASSFKSNTEAFF. The CDR3 nucleotides are TGTGCCAGCAGCTTCAAGAGTAACACTGAAGCTTTCTTT. This chain joins TRBV11-1 and TRBJ1-1; no clear D. Germline V gives CDR1 SGHAT, CDR2 FQDESV (reference sequence). This CDR3 is 13 amino acids long. V lost 3 bases and J lost 2, with 7 bases in between.

This clone came up many times. This chain links TRBV14 with TRBJ1-1; the D is unclear. V was pared by 5 bases and J by 4 bases, with 17 bases between. The CDR3 is made up of 15 amino acids. The germline gives CDR1 SGHDN, CDR2 FVKESK. In nucleotides, the CDR3 is TGTGCCAGCAGCTCAATGGAGGGTTCGGGCACTGAAGCTTTCTTT. It is translated as CASSSMEGSGTEAFF.

This clone was seen a single time. The chain couples TRBV7-9 to TRBJ2-5; D remains ambiguous. Germline lookup yields CDR1 SEHNR and CDR2 FQNEAQ (reference sequence). V was cut by 1 base and J by 2 bases, with 8 bases left in between. This CDR3 region has 14 residues. CDR3 amino acids: CASSLGGGQETQYF. DNA for the CDR3: TGTGCCAGCAGCTTAGGTGGCGGACAAGAGACCCAGTACTTC.

The chain combines TRBV10-3 with TRBJ1-1; D call uncertain. V dropped 4 bases and J dropped 0 bases, with 6 bases sitting between them. This CDR3 comprises 13 residues. Germline CDR1 is ENHRY and CDR2 is SYGVKD. CDR3 residues: CAISAGMNTEAFF. For the CDR3, the DNA is TGTGCCATCAGTGCTGGGATGAACACTGAAGCTTTCTTT.

The V and J genes are TRBV18 and TRBJ1-2; D might be TRBD1 (5 bases). Germline CDR1 is KGHSH and CDR2 is LQKENI. V dropped 1 base and J dropped 1 base, with 13 bases sitting between them. The CDR3 loop spans 16 amino acids. The CDR3 DNA follows: TGTGCCAGCTCACCACGGGCAGGGAACATTAACTATGGCTACACCTTC. It is translated as CASSPRAGNINYGYTF.

The chain recombines TRBV5-1 with TRBJ2-1; 7 bases line up with TRBD2. Germline CDR1 SGHRS, CDR2 YFSETQ. With 1 base clipped from V and 5 bases from J, the junction kept 6 bases outside the gene matches. The CDR3 loop spans 15 amino acids. This CDR3 is CASSLLSGVNNEQFF. The CDR3 nucleotides read TGCGCCAGCAGCTTGCTCAGCGGGGTTAACAATGAGCAGTTCTTC.

This rearrangement joins TRBV9 to TRBJ1-6; TRBD1 matches at 7 bases. J gave up 8 bases and V 2 bases, and 7 bases lay outside the gene matches. CDR1 is SGDLS, CDR2 YYNGEE, per germline. The CDR3 spans 15 residues. This CDR3 is CASSVGSGGDSPLHF. The CDR3 bases are TGTGCCAGCAGCGTGGGGTCAGGGGGAGATTCACCCCTCCACTTT.

The chain carries TRBV5-1 and TRBJ1-3, with 9 bases aligning to TRBD1. Germline assignment: CDR1 SGHRS and CDR2 YFSETQ. The trim removed 4 bases at V and 4 bases at J, leaving 12 bases unmatched. The CDR3 has 17 amino acids. In nucleotides, the CDR3 is TGCGCCAGCAGCCCCGCCGGGACAGGGATTTTGGGAAACACCATATATTTT. Its protein product is CASSPAGTGILGNTIYF.

This chain links TRBV5-4 with TRBJ1-2; possibly TRBD1 for D (6 bases). The CDR3 has 14 residues. Germline V CDR1 and CDR2: SGHNT, YYREEE (reference sequence). The V gene lost 5 bases and the J gene lost 8 bases, with 19 bases spanning the gap. This CDR3 is CASRPTGRRRGYTF. The DNA of the CDR3 is TGTGCCAGCAGGCCCACAGGGAGGAGGCGAGGCTACACCTTC.

This chain links TRBV6-5 with TRBJ1-6, with a weak D call TRBD1 (6 bases). Trimming took off 6 bases at V and 6 bases at J, with 12 bases between the two ends. The CDR3 is 14 residues long. CDR1 and CDR2 from the germline V gene are MNHEY and SVGAGI. The CDR3 DNA reads TGTGCCAGCAGCCTACAGGGAACTAATTCACCCCTCCACTTT. It specifies CASSLQGTNSPLHF.

The chain recombines TRBV28 with TRBJ1-5; TRBD1 matches 8 bases. Unmatched junction bases numbered 8, after V lost 5 bases and J lost 5 bases. The CDR3 has 15 amino acids. The germline V gene has CDR1 MDHEN and CDR2 SYDVKM. In DNA, the CDR3 is TGTGCCAGCAGTCCTACCACAGGGGGAGATCAGCCCCAGCATTTT. This translates into CASSPTTGGDQPQHF.

This chain joins TRBV2 and TRBJ2-3, with unresolved D. V lost 1 base, J lost 2 bases, and 10 bases lay in between. Germline V lookup: CDR1 SNHLY, CDR2 FYNNEI. The CDR3 has 15 amino acids. The CDR3 coding sequence is TGTGCCAGCAGTGAAGAAGGGCTTTCCACAGATACGCAGTATTTT. As protein: CASSEEGLSTDTQYF.

The gene calls are TRBV4-1 and TRBJ2-1; D might be TRBD1 (5 bases). V shed 8 bases and J shed 12 bases, with 17 bases lying between them. Germline CDR1 MGHRA, CDR2 YSYEKL. This CDR3 has 12 amino acids. Here the CDR3 DNA reads TGCGCCAGCCAGGGTCCGGCCCACTCGCAGTTCTTC. Residues: CASQGPAHSQFF.

This chain uses TRBV3-1 (or the pseudogene TRBV3-2) with TRBJ1-2; 7 bases match TRBD1. This CDR3 has 13 amino acids. Looked up from germline, CDR1 is LGHDT and CDR2 is YNNKEL (reference sequence). After removal of 1 base from V and 8 bases from J, the junction contained 4 bases not matched to a gene. CDR3 DNA sequence: TGTGCCAGCAGCCAAGCAGGGGGACGGGGCTACACCTTC. Translating it yields CASSQAGGRGYTF.

This clone was detected a few times. V is TRBV15 and J is TRBJ2-7; TRBD1 is a possible D gene (5 bases). Trimming cost V 2 bases and J 3 bases, with 5 bases left between them. Germline CDR1 and CDR2: LNHNV and YYDKDF (reference sequence). This CDR3 comprises 12 residues. The CDR3 DNA reads TGTGCCACCAGCAGACAGGGCTACGAGCAGTACTTC. This gives the protein CATSRQGYEQYF. Full variable domain (remainder filled in from reference TRBV15 and TRBJ2-7): DAMVIQNPRYQVTQFGKPVTLSCSQTLNHNVMYWYQQKSSQAPKLLFHYYDKDFNNEADTPDNFQSRRPNTSFCFLDIRSPGLGDTAMYLCATSRQGYEQYFGPGTRLTVT.

This clone occurred a few times. V gene TRBV3-1 (or the pseudogene TRBV3-2) combines with J gene TRBJ1-3; D gene uncertain. Trimming pared 4 bases from V and 0 bases from J, leaving 10 bases between. Per the germline V gene, CDR1 is LGHDT and CDR2 is YNNKEL (reference sequence). The CDR3 has 15 amino acids. The CDR3 here is CASSPGRGSGNTIYF. The CDR3 nucleotides are TGTGCCAGCAGCCCCGGCCGCGGCTCTGGAAACACCATATATTTT.

The gene calls are TRBV5-4 and TRBJ1-2; D is undetermined. V was pared by 0 bases and J by 3 bases, with 6 bases between. This CDR3 comprises 13 residues. Per the germline V gene, CDR1 is SGHNT and CDR2 is YYREEE (reference sequence). For the CDR3, the DNA is TGTGCCAGCAGCTTGGCGGGAGACTATGGCTACACCTTC. Amino acids: CASSLAGDYGYTF. Together with reference TRBV5-4 and TRBJ1-2, the CDR3 gives the full variable domain: ETGVTQSPTHLIKTRGQQVTLRCSSQSGHNTVSWYQQALGQGPQFIFQYYREEENGRGNFPPRFSGLQFPNYSSELNVNALELDDSALYLCASSLAGDYGYTFGSGTRLTVV.

The gene calls are TRBV2 and TRBJ1-2, with 7 positions matching TRBD1. With V trimmed by 7 bases and J by 3 bases, 8 bases remained unmatched. The germline CDR1 and CDR2 sequences are SNHLY and FYNNEI. The CDR3 runs to 14 residues. The CDR3 region is CASTLPGQDYGYTF. The CDR3 DNA reads as TGTGCCAGCACTTTACCAGGACAGGACTATGGCTACACCTTC.

V gene TRBV6-5 combines with J gene TRBJ1-1, with no clear D. The CDR3 is 11 residues long. V gave up 7 bases and J gave up 2 bases, with 5 bases separating them. Germline V gene lookup returns CDR1 MNHEY and CDR2 SVGAGI. CDR3 residues: CASIRNTEAFF. CDR3 coding DNA: TGTGCCAGCATTCGAAACACTGAAGCTTTCTTT.

The V gene is TRBV18, the J gene TRBJ1-6; D is ambiguous. Germline lookup yields CDR1 KGHSH and CDR2 LQKENI. Trimming took off 3 bases at V and 8 bases at J, with 11 bases between the two ends. This CDR3 spans 14 amino acids. For the CDR3, the DNA is TGTGCCAGCTCACCCGCGGACGGAGATTCACCCCTCCACTTT. Protein: CASSPADGDSPLHF.

The chain is built from TRBV2 and TRBJ1-4; D call uncertain. The V end was cut by 7 bases, the J end by 7 bases, with 10 bases between. This CDR3 comprises 12 residues. Germline V gene data show CDR1 as SNHLY and CDR2 as FYNNEI. The CDR3 region is CASTMSGEKLFF. CDR3 in DNA: TGTGCCAGCACAATGAGTGGTGAAAAACTGTTTTTT. The entire variable domain, with the rest obtained from reference TRBV2 and TRBJ1-4, is as follows: EPEVTQTPSHQVTQMGQEVILRCVPISNHLYFYWYRQILGQKVEFLVSFYNNEISEKSEIFDDQFSVERPDGSNFTLKIRSTKLEDSAMYFCASTMSGEKLFFGSGTQLSVL.

This chain uses TRBV19 with TRBJ1-2, with 9 bases fitting TRBD1. This CDR3 is built from 13 residues. V gave up 10 bases and J gave up 6 bases; unmatched junction bases: 9. Germline values: CDR1 LNHDA, CDR2 SQIVND (reference sequence). The CDR3 DNA reads TGTGCCACTCGGGACAGGGACTATCATGGCTACACCTTC. This translates into CATRDRDYHGYTF.

This clone was counted only a few times. This chain connects TRBV18 to TRBJ2-3; D may be TRBD2 (6 bases). Germline CDR1 and CDR2: KGHSH and LQKENI. V lost 0 bases and J 8 bases, leaving 15 bases between the germline ends. The CDR3 contains 15 residues. The CDR3 loop is CASSPPEGEQGTQYF. The CDR3 DNA is TGTGCCAGCTCACCACCGGAGGGCGAGCAGGGTACGCAGTATTTT.

V and J are TRBV27 and TRBJ1-5; D may be TRBD1 (5 bases). Looked up from germline, CDR1 is MNHEY and CDR2 is SMNVEV (reference sequence). The V and J ends lost 6 bases and 4 bases respectively, with 22 bases between them. The CDR3 totals 17 residues. The CDR3 region has the DNA TGTGCCAGCAGATCTACTCGGGACCTTGCTAGGAATCAGCCCCAGCATTTT. As protein: CASRSTRDLARNQPQHF.